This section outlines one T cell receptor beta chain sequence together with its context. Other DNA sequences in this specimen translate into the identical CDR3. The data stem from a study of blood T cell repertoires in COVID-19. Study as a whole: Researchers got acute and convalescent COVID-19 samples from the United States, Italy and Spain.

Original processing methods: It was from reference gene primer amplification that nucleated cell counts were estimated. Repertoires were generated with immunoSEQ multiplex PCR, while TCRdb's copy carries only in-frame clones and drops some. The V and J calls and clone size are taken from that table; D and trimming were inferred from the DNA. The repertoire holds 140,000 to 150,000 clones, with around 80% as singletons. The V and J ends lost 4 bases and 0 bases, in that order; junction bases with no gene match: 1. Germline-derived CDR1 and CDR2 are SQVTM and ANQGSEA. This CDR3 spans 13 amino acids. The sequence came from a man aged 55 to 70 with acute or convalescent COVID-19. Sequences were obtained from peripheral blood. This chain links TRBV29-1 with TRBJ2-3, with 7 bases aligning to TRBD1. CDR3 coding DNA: TGCAGCGTTGCAGGGGGAAGCACAGATACGCAGTATTTT. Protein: CSVAGGSTDTQYF.